The 8 T cell receptor beta chains presented below share a single source sample, sequenced in a study of blood T cell repertoires in COVID-19. TCRdb's table, derived via immunoSEQ multiplex PCR, lists solely in-frame clones and lacks some. The sample carries 85,000 to 100,000 clones, about 71% recorded once. The sequencing sample was made of peripheral blood. The receptors come from a woman aged 60-75 years in a cohort sampled during active or convalescent COVID-19.

A few counts support this clone. This chain connects TRBV28 to TRBJ1-5; 10 nucleotides match TRBD1. CDR3 length: 15 amino acids. Germline lookup yields CDR1 MDHEN and CDR2 SYDVKM. Trimming at V came to 3 bases and at J to 6 bases, leaving 5 bases not matched to a gene. The CDR3 protein is CASSFHRQGAQPQHF. DNA for the CDR3: TGTGCCAGCAGTTTTCATCGACAGGGGGCTCAGCCCCAGCATTTT.

The chain combines TRBV19 with TRBJ1-2, with a tentative D call TRBD1 (6 bases). CDR1 is LNHDA and CDR2 is SQIVND in the germline V gene (reference sequence). V gave up 3 bases and J gave up 7 bases, with 12 bases separating them. The CDR3 sequence is 13 residues long. CDR3 nucleotides: TGTGCCAGTAGTATGGCACAGGGCTCTGGCTACACCTTC. It is translated as CASSMAQGSGYTF.

This clone has just a few counts. The chain joins TRBV5-6 to TRBJ2-2; 7 bases map to TRBD1. The germline gives CDR1 SGHDT, CDR2 YYEEEE. The CDR3 runs to 16 residues. The V gene end was trimmed by 1 base and the J gene end by 7 bases; junction bases not matched to a gene: 10. Written as DNA, the CDR3 is TGTGCCAGCAGCTTGTCTCCGACAGGGCTGGTCGGGGAGCTGTTTTTT. This codes for CASSLSPTGLVGELFF.

J is TRBJ2-7 and V is TRBV5-6; TRBD2 aligns across 13 bases. CDR1 and CDR2 (germline): SGHDT, YYEEEE. With 3 bases clipped from V and 3 bases from J, the junction kept 6 bases outside the gene matches. This CDR3 has 16 residues. The CDR3 protein is CASSSGLAGAVYEQYF. The CDR3 region has the DNA TGTGCCAGCAGCTCAGGACTAGCGGGGGCCGTCTACGAGCAGTACTTC. Full variable domain (missing parts from reference TRBV5-6 and TRBJ2-7): DAGVTQSPTHLIKTRGQQVTLRCSPKSGHDTVSWYQQALGQGPQFIFQYYEEEERQRGNFPDRFSGHQFPNYSSELNVNALLLGDSALYLCASSSGLAGAVYEQYFGPGTRLTVT.

This chain joins TRBV5-4 and TRBJ2-5, with TRBD2 matching over 7 bases. J was trimmed by 4 bases and V by 3 bases; bases with no gene match: 6. Germline CDR1 and CDR2: SGHNT and YYREEE (reference sequence). The CDR3 is 14 residues long. The CDR3 DNA follows: TGTGCCAGCAGCTCTGGGGGGGTCCCAGAGACCCAGTACTTC. Residues: CASSSGGVPETQYF.

This rearrangement joins TRBV30 to TRBJ1-1; 7 bases match TRBD1. From germline, CDR1 is GTSNPN and CDR2 SVGIG (reference sequence). This CDR3 spans 11 amino acids. V gave up 6 bases and J gave up 7 bases; unmatched junction bases: 5. The CDR3 sequence is CACSGQSEAFF. In DNA, the CDR3 is TGTGCCTGTTCGGGACAGAGTGAAGCTTTCTTT.

V and J are TRBV7-9 and TRBJ2-7; no firm D call. Germline V gene data show CDR1 as SEHNR and CDR2 as FQNEAQ (reference sequence). V was shortened by 1 base and J by 3 bases, with 4 bases between the two germline ends. CDR3 size: 12 residues. The CDR3 sequence: CASSLVGYEQYF. The CDR3 DNA reads as TGTGCCAGCAGCTTAGTCGGCTACGAGCAGTACTTC.

This clone appeared a single time. The chain carries TRBV7-9 and TRBJ2-3; TRBD1 matches 7 bases. There are 15 residues in the CDR3. Losses at the gene ends were 5 bases for V and 0 bases for J; bases not matched to a gene: 5. In germline, CDR1 is SEHNR, CDR2 FQNEAQ (reference sequence). The CDR3 here is CASSRRDSSTDTQYF. CDR3 DNA: TGTGCCAGCAGCCGTCGGGACAGTAGCACAGATACGCAGTATTTT.